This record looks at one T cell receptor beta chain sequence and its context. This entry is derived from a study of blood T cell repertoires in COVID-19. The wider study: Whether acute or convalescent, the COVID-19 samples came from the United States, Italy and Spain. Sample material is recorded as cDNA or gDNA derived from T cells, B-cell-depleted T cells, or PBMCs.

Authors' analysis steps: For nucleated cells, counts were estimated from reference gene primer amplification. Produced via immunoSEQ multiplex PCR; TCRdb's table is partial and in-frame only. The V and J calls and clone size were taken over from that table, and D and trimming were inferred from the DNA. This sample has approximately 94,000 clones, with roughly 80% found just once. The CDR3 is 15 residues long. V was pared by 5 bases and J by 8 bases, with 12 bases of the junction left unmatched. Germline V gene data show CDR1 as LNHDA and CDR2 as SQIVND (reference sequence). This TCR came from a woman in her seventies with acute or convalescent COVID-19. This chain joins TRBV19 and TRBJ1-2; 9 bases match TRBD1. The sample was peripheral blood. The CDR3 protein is CASSDHIQGAKGYTF. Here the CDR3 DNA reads TGTGCCAGTAGTGATCACATACAGGGGGCGAAAGGCTACACCTTC.